This T cell receptor (beta chain) was sequenced in a study of blood T cell repertoires in COVID-19 (dated by TCRdb to the early 2020s). Study-level background: Samples from collaborators originated in the United States, Italy and Spain and spanned both the acute and convalescent phases of COVID-19. Subjects who had been exposed to COVID-19, were actively infected with it, or had recovered from it provided the deeply sampled blood TCRbeta repertoires that made up the dataset. Where HLA class I and class II types were available, the types were taken from metadata supplied by the sample provider, not from assay-based typing. The prospective study material was composed of cDNA or gDNA derived from T cells, B-cell-depleted T cells, or PBMCs. The sample metadata nearly always contained a de-identified subject ID, COVID-19 status, age in years and sex. The repertoires were made available in a free public database intended to serve as a resource for research on the immune response to SARS-CoV-2. Samples were obtained from the ongoing ImmuneRACE study (first 160 participants) and from 1,254 subjects provided by 6 global collaborators.

About this clone itself: The clone's antigen remains unknown. There are no base qualities to consult, and no much larger clone falls within one base.

On the study overall, not on this receptor specifically: Clinical and demographic metadata were provided uncurated, with the amount varying by source and participant.

Compared with germline, V lacks 4 bases and J lacks 6 bases; bases without a gene match: 8. The germline V gene encodes CDR1 SGHNT and CDR2 YYREEE (reference sequence). The CDR3 numbers 16 residues from cysteine through phenylalanine. The DNA shown is the 48-base CDR3, in frame from base 1. The immunoSEQ Assay, a bias-controlled multiplex PCR, was used to amplify TCRbeta CDR3 regions from genomic DNA. From the authors' description of their analysis: Within the assay, amplification of reference gene primers was used to estimate how many nucleated cells each sample contained. To quantify the absolute abundance of each unique TCRbeta CDR3 rearrangement, sequence reads were collapsed and filtered. For each sample, productive Simpson clonality was calculated as the square root of Simpson's diversity index across productive rearrangements. TCRdb's version of the immuneACCESS table is confined to in-frame rearrangements and falls short of the full clone set. An unresolved V gene accounts for under half of the shortfall where checked; the remainder is of unknown origin. V, J and clone size are those of that table, while D and trimming were read from the DNA. The sample table records fewer than 250,000 clones; 82% of these occur just once. The biggest ten clones account for around 5% of the sample.

Collaborating institutions collected whole blood in K2EDTA tubes following their own protocols. For TCRbeta analysis, collaborators shipped samples as frozen whole blood, isolated PBMCs, or DNA extracted from either of those sample types. The receptor chain draws on TRBV5-4 and TRBJ1-4; TRBD1 fits 11 bases in the junction. This receptor was obtained from an older woman with acute or convalescent COVID-19. The sample taken for sequencing was peripheral blood. The sequence in DNA is TGTGCCAGCAGCGGGCGGGCGGGACAGGGGGATGAAAAACTGTTTTTT. Translated, this gives CASSGRAGQGDEKLFF.